The TCR beta chain described here comes from a study of beta chain features in type 1 diabetes. General study results and limits: Shortening that was moderate but significant affected the TCRB CDR3s of Type 1 diabetes patients in all four CD4+ subsets.

Trimming removed 6 bases from V and 1 base from J, with 18 bases in between. The V gene's germline CDR1 is SNHLY and CDR2 FYNNEI. The CDR3 consists of 16 residues. For this clone: The antigen is unknown.

Every isolated RNA sample was fully reverse transcribed, so sequencing captured expressed TCRB transcripts. Measured with immunoSEQ multiplex PCR; TCRdb has only the in-frame clones, and not every one. The data contain 250,000 to 300,000 clones, roughly an eighth of them seen just once; the ten biggest clones take up 0.017%. The sequenced sample consisted of naive CD4+ T cells from blood. The clonotype was recovered from a man aged 25-45 years with type 1 diabetes. V and J are TRBV2 and TRBJ1-1, with a possible D match to TRBD1 (6 bases). Written as DNA, the CDR3 is TGTGCCAGCAGCGGAGCGACAGGTGGTGGGAACACTGAAGCTTTCTTT. Translated, it gives CASSGATGGGNTEAFF.